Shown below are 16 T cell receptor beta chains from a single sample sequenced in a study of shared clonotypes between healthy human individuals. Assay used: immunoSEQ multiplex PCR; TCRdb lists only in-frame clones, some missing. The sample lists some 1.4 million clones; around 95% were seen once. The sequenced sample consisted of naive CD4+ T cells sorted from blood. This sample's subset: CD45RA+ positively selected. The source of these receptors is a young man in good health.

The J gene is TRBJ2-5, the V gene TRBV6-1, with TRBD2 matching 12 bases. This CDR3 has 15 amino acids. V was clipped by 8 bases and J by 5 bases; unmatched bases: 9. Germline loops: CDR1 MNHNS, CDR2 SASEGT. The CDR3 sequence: CASGPTSGSGETQYF. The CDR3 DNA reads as TGTGCCAGCGGCCCGACTAGCGGGAGTGGTGAGACCCAGTACTTC.

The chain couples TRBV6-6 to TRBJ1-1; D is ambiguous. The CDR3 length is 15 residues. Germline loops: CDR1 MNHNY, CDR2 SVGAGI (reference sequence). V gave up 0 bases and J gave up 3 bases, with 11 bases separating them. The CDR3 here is CASSYSNLGHTEAFF. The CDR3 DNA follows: TGTGCCAGCAGTTACTCGAACCTCGGACACACTGAAGCTTTCTTT.

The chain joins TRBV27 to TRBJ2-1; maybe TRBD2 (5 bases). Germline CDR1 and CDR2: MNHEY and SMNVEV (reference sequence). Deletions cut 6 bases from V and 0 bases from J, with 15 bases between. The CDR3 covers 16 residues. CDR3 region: CASRRFSASSYNEQFF. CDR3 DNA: TGTGCCAGCAGGCGCTTTAGCGCGAGCTCCTACAATGAGCAGTTCTTC.

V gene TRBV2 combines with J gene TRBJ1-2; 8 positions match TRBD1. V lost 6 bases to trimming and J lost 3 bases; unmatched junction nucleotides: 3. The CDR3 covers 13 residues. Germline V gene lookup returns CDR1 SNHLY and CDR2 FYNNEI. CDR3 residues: CASRDRGDYGYTF. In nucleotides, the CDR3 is TGTGCCAGCAGAGACAGGGGAGACTATGGCTACACCTTC.

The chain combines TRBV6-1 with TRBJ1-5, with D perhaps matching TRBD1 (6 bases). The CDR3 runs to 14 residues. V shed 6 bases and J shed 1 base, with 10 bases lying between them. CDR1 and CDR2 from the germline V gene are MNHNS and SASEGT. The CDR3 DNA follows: TGTGCCAGCAGGCGGACAGCCAGCAATCAGCCCCAGCATTTT. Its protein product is CASRRTASNQPQHF.

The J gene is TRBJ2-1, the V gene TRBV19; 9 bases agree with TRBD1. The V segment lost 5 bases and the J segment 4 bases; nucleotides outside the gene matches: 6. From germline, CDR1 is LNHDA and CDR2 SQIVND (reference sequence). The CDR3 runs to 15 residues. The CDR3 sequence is CASSATGQGYNEQFF. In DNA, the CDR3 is TGTGCCAGTAGTGCCACCGGACAGGGGTACAATGAGCAGTTCTTC. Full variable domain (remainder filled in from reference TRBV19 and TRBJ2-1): DGGITQSPKYLFRKEGQNVTLSCEQNLNHDAMYWYRQDPGQGLRLIYYSQIVNDFQKGDIAEGYSVSREKKESFPLTVTSAQKNPTAFYLCASSATGQGYNEQFFGPGTRLTVL.

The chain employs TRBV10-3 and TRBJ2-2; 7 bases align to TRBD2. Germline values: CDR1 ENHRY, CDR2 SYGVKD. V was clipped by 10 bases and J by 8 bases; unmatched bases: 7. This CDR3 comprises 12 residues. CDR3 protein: CASGSQGGELFF. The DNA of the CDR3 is TGTGCCAGCGGGAGTCAAGGGGGGGAGCTGTTTTTT.

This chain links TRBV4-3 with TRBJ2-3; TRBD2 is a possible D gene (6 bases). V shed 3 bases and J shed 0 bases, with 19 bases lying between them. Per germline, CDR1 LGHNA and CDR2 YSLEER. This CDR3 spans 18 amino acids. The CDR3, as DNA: TGCGCCAGCAGCCAGCGAATGGGTAGCGGTCCTAGCACAGATACGCAGTATTTT. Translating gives CASSQRMGSGPSTDTQYF.

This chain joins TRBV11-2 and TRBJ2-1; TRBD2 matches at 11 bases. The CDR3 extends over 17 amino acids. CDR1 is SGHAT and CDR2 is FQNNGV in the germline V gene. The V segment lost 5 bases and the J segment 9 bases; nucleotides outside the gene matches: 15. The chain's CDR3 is CASSPGLSLAGEGEQFF. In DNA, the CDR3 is TGTGCCAGCAGCCCCGGGCTATCACTAGCGGGAGAAGGTGAGCAGTTCTTC.

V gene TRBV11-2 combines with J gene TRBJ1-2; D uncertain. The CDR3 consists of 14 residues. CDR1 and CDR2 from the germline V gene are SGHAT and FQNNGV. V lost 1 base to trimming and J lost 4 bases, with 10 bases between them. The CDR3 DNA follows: TGTGCCAGCAGCTTAGTGTCCCAGTCCTATGGCTACACCTTC. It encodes CASSLVSQSYGYTF.

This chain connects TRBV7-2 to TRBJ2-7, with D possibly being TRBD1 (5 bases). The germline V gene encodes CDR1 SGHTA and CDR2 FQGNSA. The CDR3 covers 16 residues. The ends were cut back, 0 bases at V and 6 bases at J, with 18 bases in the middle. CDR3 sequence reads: CASSLAVFRGKGEQYF. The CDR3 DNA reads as TGTGCCAGCAGCTTAGCGGTGTTTAGGGGTAAGGGCGAGCAGTACTTC. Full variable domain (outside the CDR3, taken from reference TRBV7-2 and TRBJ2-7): GAGVSQSPSNKVTEKGKDVELRCDPISGHTALYWYRQSLGQGLEFLIYFQGNSAPDKSGLPSDRFSAERTGGSVSTLTIQRTQQEDSAVYLCASSLAVFRGKGEQYFGPGTRLTVT.

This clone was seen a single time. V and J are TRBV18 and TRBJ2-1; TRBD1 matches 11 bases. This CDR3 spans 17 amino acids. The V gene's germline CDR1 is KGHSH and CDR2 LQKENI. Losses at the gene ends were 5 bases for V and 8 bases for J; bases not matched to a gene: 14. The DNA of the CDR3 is TGTGCCAGCTCATCCCGGGCCGGGACAGGGGGTAATGATGAGCAGTTCTTC. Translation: CASSSRAGTGGNDEQFF.

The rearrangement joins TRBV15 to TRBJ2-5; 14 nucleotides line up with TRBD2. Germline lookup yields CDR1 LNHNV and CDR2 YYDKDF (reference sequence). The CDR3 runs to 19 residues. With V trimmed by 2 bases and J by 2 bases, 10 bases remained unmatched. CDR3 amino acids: CATSRHGTSGRRWQETQYF. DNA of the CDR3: TGTGCCACCAGCAGACACGGGACTAGCGGGAGACGCTGGCAAGAGACCCAGTACTTC.

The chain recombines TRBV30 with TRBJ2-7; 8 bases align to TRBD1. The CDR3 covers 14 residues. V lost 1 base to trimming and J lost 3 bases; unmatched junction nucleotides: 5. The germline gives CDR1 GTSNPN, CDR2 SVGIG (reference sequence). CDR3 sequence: CAWSGRTGSYEQYF. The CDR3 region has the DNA TGTGCCTGGAGTGGGAGGACAGGGAGCTACGAGCAGTACTTC.

The CDR3 sequence is CASTLVQLGNNEQFF. The CDR3 DNA reads as TGTGCCAGCACCTTGGTCCAATTGGGAAACAATGAGCAGTTCTTC. The chain carries TRBV28 and TRBJ2-1; D is ambiguous. The V end was cut by 7 bases, the J end by 5 bases, with 18 bases between. CDR3 length: 15 amino acids. CDR1 MDHEN and CDR2 SYDVKM come from the germline V gene.

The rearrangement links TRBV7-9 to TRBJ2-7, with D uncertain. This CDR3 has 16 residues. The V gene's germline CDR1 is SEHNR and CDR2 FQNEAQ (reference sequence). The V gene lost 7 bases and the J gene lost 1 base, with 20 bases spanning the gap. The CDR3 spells CASTIMGNKVSYEQYF. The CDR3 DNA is TGTGCCAGCACCATTATGGGGAATAAGGTATCCTACGAGCAGTACTTC. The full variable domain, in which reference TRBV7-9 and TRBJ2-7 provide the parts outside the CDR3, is DTGVSQNPRHKITKRGQNVTFRCDPISEHNRLYWYRQTLGQGPEFLTYFQNEAQLEKSRLLSDRFSAERPKGSFSTLEIQRTEQGDSAMYLCASTIMGNKVSYEQYFGPGTRLTVT.